These T cell receptor beta chains were read from a single sample in a study of blood T cell repertoires in COVID-19. Clones were read by immunoSEQ multiplex PCR, and TCRdb kept only the in-frame ones, dropping some. The data show some 65,000 clones, around 88% seen once. The sequenced material came from peripheral blood. The receptor source for this set is an elderly woman with active COVID-19. CDR3s include the opening cysteine and the closing phenylalanine or tryptophan. The order of the fields is D gene, clone size, V gene, J gene, CDR3 protein, CDR3 DNA. A D gene is named only where the DNA matches it firmly. Clone size, where shown, is once, few, many, or a class for clones that have expanded.

D: .
size: .
V: TRBV6-5
J: TRBJ1-1
CDR3: CASKTLLYTEAFF
DNA: TGTGCCAGCAAGACACTCCTTTACACTGAAGCTTTCTTT

D: .
size: once
V: TRBV12-3/TRBV12-4
J: TRBJ1-2
CDR3: CASSFGQLGYTF
DNA: TGTGCCAGCAGTTTTGGACAGCTTGGCTACACCTTC

D: TRBD2
size: .
V: TRBV19
J: TRBJ2-3
CDR3: CASSPGGTSGGDTQYF
DNA: TGTGCCAGTAGTCCTGGGGGGACTAGCGGGGGAGATACGCAGTATTTT

D: TRBD1
size: .
V: TRBV9
J: TRBJ2-2
CDR3: CASSQRDRLNTGELFF
DNA: TGTGCCAGCAGCCAAAGGGACAGGTTGAACACCGGGGAGCTGTTTTTT

D: .
size: .
V: TRBV28
J: TRBJ1-2
CDR3: CASSSSREGYGYTF
DNA: TGTGCCAGCAGTTCTTCCCGGGAGGGGTATGGCTACACCTTC

D: .
size: .
V: TRBV5-6
J: TRBJ2-3
CDR3: CASSLLTSSTDTQYF
DNA: TGTGCCAGCAGCCTACTAACAAGTAGCACAGATACGCAGTATTTT

D: .
size: .
V: TRBV5-1
J: TRBJ2-7
CDR3: CASRLTGYEQYF
DNA: TGCGCCAGCAGGTTGACGGGCTACGAGCAGTACTTC

D: TRBD1
size: .
V: TRBV28
J: TRBJ1-1
CDR3: CASSFLPGGGTNTEAFF
DNA: TGTGCCAGCAGTTTTCTCCCAGGGGGCGGAACGAACACTGAAGCTTTCTTT

D: TRBD2
size: .
V: TRBV2
J: TRBJ2-7
CDR3: CASSELAGGPYEQYF
DNA: TGTGCCAGCAGCGAACTAGCGGGGGGTCCCTACGAGCAGTACTTC

D: TRBD2
size: .
V: TRBV15
J: TRBJ2-3
CDR3: CATSSTGRGGPTDTQYF
DNA: TGTGCCACCAGCAGTACTGGGCGGGGGGGGCCTACAGATACGCAGTATTTT

D: TRBD1
size: .
V: TRBV5-1
J: TRBJ2-2
CDR3: CASSGQGAFTGELFF
DNA: TGCGCCAGCAGCGGACAGGGGGCTTTCACCGGGGAGCTGTTTTTT

D: .
size: .
V: TRBV19
J: TRBJ2-7
CDR3: CASSPEWDKSYEQYF
DNA: TGTGCCAGTAGTCCGGAGTGGGACAAGTCCTACGAGCAGTACTTC

D: .
size: .
V: TRBV5-6
J: TRBJ1-1
CDR3: CASSALKEMNTEAFF
DNA: TGTGCCAGCAGCGCCCTAAAAGAAATGAACACTGAAGCTTTCTTT

D: .
size: .
V: TRBV19
J: TRBJ1-5
CDR3: CASSIGLGRNQPQHF
DNA: TGTGCCAGTAGTATCGGTCTGGGGAGGAATCAGCCCCAGCATTTT

D: .
size: .
V: TRBV5-1
J: TRBJ2-1
CDR3: CASSPTGTNYNEQFF
DNA: TGCGCCAGCAGCCCAACCGGGACAAACTACAATGAGCAGTTCTTC

D: TRBD2
size: .
V: TRBV11-2
J: TRBJ2-5
CDR3: CASSQGVAGAGTQYF
DNA: TGTGCCAGCAGCCAGGGGGTAGCGGGGGCCGGGACCCAGTACTTC

D: TRBD2
size: .
V: TRBV9
J: TRBJ2-2
CDR3: CASSSPGLGNTGELFF
DNA: TGTGCCAGCAGCTCACCGGGACTAGGGAACACCGGGGAGCTGTTTTTT

D: .
size: once
V: TRBV2
J: TRBJ2-7
CDR3: CASSEGPYEQYF
DNA: TGTGCCAGCAGTGAAGGGCCCTACGAGCAGTACTTC

D: TRBD2
size: .
V: TRBV19
J: TRBJ2-1
CDR3: CASSISPTSGIIEQFF
DNA: TGTGCCAGTAGTATATCCCCGACTAGCGGGATCATTGAGCAGTTCTTC

D: TRBD2
size: .
V: TRBV29-1
J: TRBJ2-3
CDR3: CSVRRLAGGRPHTDTQYF
DNA: TGCAGCGTCCGCCGCCTAGCGGGGGGGCGGCCCCACACAGATACGCAGTATTTT

D: .
size: .
V: TRBV24-1
J: TRBJ1-3
CDR3: CATSDFPFTIYF
DNA: TGTGCCACCAGTGATTTCCCGTTCACCATATATTTT

D: .
size: .
V: TRBV7-2
J: TRBJ2-1
CDR3: CASSLVMRSNEQFF
DNA: TGTGCCAGCAGCTTAGTTATGAGGAGCAATGAGCAGTTCTTC

D: .
size: .
V: TRBV11-3
J: TRBJ2-1
CDR3: CASSPTWRSSYNEQFF
DNA: TGTGCCAGCAGCCCTACGTGGAGGAGCTCCTACAATGAGCAGTTCTTC

D: .
size: .
V: TRBV15
J: TRBJ2-5
CDR3: CATSRDRQETQYF
DNA: TGTGCCACCAGCAGAGACAGACAAGAGACCCAGTACTTC

D: TRBD1
size: .
V: TRBV4-3
J: TRBJ1-6
CDR3: CASSVRTGVNSPLHF
DNA: TGCGCCAGCAGCGTTCGGACAGGGGTTAATTCACCCCTCCACTTT

D: TRBD1
size: once
V: TRBV7-3
J: TRBJ2-1
CDR3: CASSLTRFVGTGLPEQFF
DNA: TGTGCCAGCAGCTTAACGCGTTTCGTCGGGACAGGGCTTCCAGAGCAGTTCTTC

D: TRBD2
size: few
V: TRBV5-1
J: TRBJ2-5
CDR3: CASSGKTSGQETQYF
DNA: TGCGCCAGCAGCGGTAAGACTAGCGGCCAAGAGACCCAGTACTTC

D: .
size: .
V: TRBV10-3
J: TRBJ2-6
CDR3: CAISSGEASGANVLTF
DNA: TGTGCCATCAGCTCGGGGGAGGCTTCTGGGGCCAACGTCCTGACTTTC

D: TRBD2
size: .
V: TRBV3-1/TRBV3-2
J: TRBJ2-3
CDR3: CASSQIRTSSDTQYF
DNA: TGTGCCAGCAGCCAAATCAGGACTAGCTCAGATACGCAGTATTTT

D: .
size: .
V: TRBV7-2
J: TRBJ2-1
CDR3: CASSLSQLAYPNEQFF
DNA: TGTGCCAGCAGCTTGAGCCAACTAGCCTACCCCAATGAGCAGTTCTTC

D: TRBD1
size: once
V: TRBV7-8
J: TRBJ1-3
CDR3: CASSLGGRGRRAGNTIYF
DNA: TGTGCCAGCAGCTTAGGTGGAAGGGGGCGAAGGGCAGGAAACACCATATATTTT

D: .
size: .
V: TRBV2
J: TRBJ1-1
CDR3: CASSSGSGTEAFF
DNA: TGTGCCAGCAGTTCAGGGTCGGGCACTGAAGCTTTCTTT

D: .
size: .
V: TRBV7-2
J: TRBJ1-2
CDR3: CASSLVLGDGGYTF
DNA: TGTGCCAGCAGCTTAGTTCTGGGCGATGGTGGCTACACCTTC

D: .
size: .
V: TRBV2
J: TRBJ1-2
CDR3: CASIRRDINYGYTF
DNA: TGTGCCAGCATCAGAAGGGACATAAACTATGGCTACACCTTC

D: TRBD2
size: .
V: TRBV11-2
J: TRBJ2-3
CDR3: CASSFLRGGRGDTDTQYF
DNA: TGTGCCAGCAGCTTTTTACGGGGGGGCAGGGGAGACACAGATACGCAGTATTTT

D: TRBD2
size: .
V: TRBV7-2
J: TRBJ2-5
CDR3: CASSFQRGEETQYF
DNA: TGTGCCAGCAGCTTTCAGCGGGGGGAAGAGACCCAGTACTTC

D: .
size: .
V: TRBV18
J: TRBJ1-2
CDR3: CASSPEVWDGYTF
DNA: TGTGCCAGCTCACCAGAGGTCTGGGATGGCTACACCTTC

D: TRBD2
size: once
V: TRBV5-1
J: TRBJ2-2
CDR3: CASSWDGRNGELFF
DNA: TGCGCCAGCAGCTGGGACGGGAGGAACGGGGAGCTGTTTTTT

D: .
size: .
V: TRBV3-1/TRBV3-2
J: TRBJ1-1
CDR3: CASSRTRDFLNTEAFF
DNA: TGTGCCAGCAGCCGTACGCGGGACTTTTTGAACACTGAAGCTTTCTTT

D: TRBD1
size: .
V: TRBV7-8
J: TRBJ1-1
CDR3: CASSLEGQGSGTEAFF
DNA: TGTGCCAGCAGCTTAGAAGGACAGGGGTCTGGGACTGAAGCTTTCTTT

D: TRBD1
size: .
V: TRBV5-1
J: TRBJ2-2
CDR3: CASSPGQGARTGELFF
DNA: TGCGCCAGCAGCCCCGGACAGGGGGCGCGCACCGGGGAGCTGTTTTTT

D: TRBD1
size: .
V: TRBV24-1
J: TRBJ2-5
CDR3: CATSDYGTGEETQYF
DNA: TGTGCCACCAGTGACTACGGGACAGGGGAAGAGACCCAGTACTTC

D: TRBD2
size: .
V: TRBV3-1/TRBV3-2
J: TRBJ2-2
CDR3: CASSQVRGGRSGELFF
DNA: TGTGCCAGCAGCCAAGTTCGCGGGGGGAGGTCCGGGGAGCTGTTTTTT

D: TRBD1
size: .
V: TRBV6-2/TRBV6-3
J: TRBJ1-5
CDR3: CASSGTGGRQPQHF
DNA: TGTGCCAGCAGTGGGACAGGGGGCAGGCAGCCCCAGCATTTT

D: .
size: .
V: TRBV6-6
J: TRBJ1-2
CDR3: CASSYVSANYGYTF
DNA: TGTGCCAGCAGTTATGTTTCAGCTAACTATGGCTACACCTTC

D: TRBD1
size: .
V: TRBV6-5
J: TRBJ1-4
CDR3: CASSLQPQGAKLFF
DNA: TGTGCCAGCAGTTTACAGCCACAGGGGGCGAAACTGTTTTTT